The rows below give T cell receptor beta chains drawn from one sample of a study of T cells in Graves' hyperthyroidism and ophthalmopathy. MiXCR was run by TCRdb on the multiplex PCR reads, yielding one entry per CDR3 protein. This table holds approximately 530,000 distinct CDR3 sequences, 16% found once. The sequencing sample was made of blood. The receptors originated from a woman aged 18-29 years with Graves' hyperthyroidism. Both conserved end residues are trimmed from each CDR3. The order of the fields is clone size, J gene, V gene, CDR3 protein. Some rows have no size entry. The others give once, few or many, or a class for an expanded clone.

abundance: .
j_gene: TRBJ2-1
v_gene: TRBV27
CDR3aa: ASSHDGQEDNEQF

abundance: many
j_gene: TRBJ1-2
v_gene: TRBV6-5
CDR3aa: ASSYLVEGSYGYT

abundance: many
j_gene: TRBJ1-5
v_gene: TRBV30
CDR3aa: AWGGFKGQPQH

abundance: .
j_gene: TRBJ1-1
v_gene: TRBV28
CDR3aa: ASSPPDRGVHTEAF

abundance: few
j_gene: TRBJ1-5
v_gene: TRBV6-1
CDR3aa: ASSLRDSPHQPQH

abundance: few
j_gene: TRBJ2-7
v_gene: TRBV15
CDR3aa: ATSRDGKDRGRVYEQY

abundance: .
j_gene: TRBJ2-1
v_gene: TRBV18
CDR3aa: ASSPGLGSYNEQF

abundance: few
j_gene: TRBJ2-4
v_gene: TRBV28
CDR3aa: ASSLSVSLLAKNIQY

abundance: few
j_gene: TRBJ2-2
v_gene: TRBV20-1
CDR3aa: SAREGNTGELF

abundance: few
j_gene: TRBJ1-2
v_gene: TRBV20-1
CDR3aa: SAFTRGEDYGYT

abundance: many
j_gene: TRBJ2-7
v_gene: TRBV12-3/TRBV12-4
CDR3aa: ASSMSGTRAYEQY